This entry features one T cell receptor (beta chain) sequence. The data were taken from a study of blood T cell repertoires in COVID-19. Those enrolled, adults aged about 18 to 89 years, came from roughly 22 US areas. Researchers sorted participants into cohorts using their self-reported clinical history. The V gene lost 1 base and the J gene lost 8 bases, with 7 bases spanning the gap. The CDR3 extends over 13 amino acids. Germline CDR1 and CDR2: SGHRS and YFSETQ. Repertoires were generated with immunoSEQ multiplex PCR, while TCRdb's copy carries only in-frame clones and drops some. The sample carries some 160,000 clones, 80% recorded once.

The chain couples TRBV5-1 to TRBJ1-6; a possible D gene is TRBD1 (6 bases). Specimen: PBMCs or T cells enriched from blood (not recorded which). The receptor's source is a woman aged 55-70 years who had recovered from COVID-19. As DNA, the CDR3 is TGCGCCAGCAGCTTGCAGGGGTATTCACCCCTCCACTTT. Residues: CASSLQGYSPLHF.